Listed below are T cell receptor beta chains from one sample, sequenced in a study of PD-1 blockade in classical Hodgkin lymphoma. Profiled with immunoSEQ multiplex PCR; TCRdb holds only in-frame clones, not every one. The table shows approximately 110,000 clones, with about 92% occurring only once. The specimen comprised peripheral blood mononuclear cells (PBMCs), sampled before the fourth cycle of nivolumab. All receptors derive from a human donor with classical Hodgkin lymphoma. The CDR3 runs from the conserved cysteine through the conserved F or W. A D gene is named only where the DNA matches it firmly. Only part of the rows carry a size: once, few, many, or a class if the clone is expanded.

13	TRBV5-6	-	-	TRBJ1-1	TGTGCCAGCACCTCGAGAACAGTGGGGCGGGCTTTCTTT	CASTSRTVGRAFF
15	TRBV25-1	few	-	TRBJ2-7	TGTGCCAGCAGTGGGACCGGGACGGTGGGCTACGAGCAGTACTTC	CASSGTGTVGYEQYF
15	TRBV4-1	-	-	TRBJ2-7	TGCGCCAGCAGCCCCAACTCCGGCTGGGGATACGAGCAGTACTTC	CASSPNSGWGYEQYF
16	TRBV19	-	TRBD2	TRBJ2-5	TGTGCCAGTAGTATAGGAAGCGGGAGTTTAGAAGAGACCCAGTACTTC	CASSIGSGSLEETQYF
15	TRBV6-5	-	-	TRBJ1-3	TGTGCCAGCAGTTACGGGAGGACTCTTGGAAACACCATATATTTT	CASSYGRTLGNTIYF
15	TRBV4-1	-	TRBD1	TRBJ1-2	TGCGCCAGCAGCCAAGAGACAGGGAGAAACTATGGCTACACCTTC	CASSQETGRNYGYTF
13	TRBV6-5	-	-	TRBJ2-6	TGTGCCAGCACGGACTCTGGGGCCAACGTCCTGACTTTC	CASTDSGANVLTF
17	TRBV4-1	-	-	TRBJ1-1	TGCGCCAGCAGCCAAGACGCAGGGCTCGGAATGAACACTGAAGCTTTCTTT	CASSQDAGLGMNTEAFF
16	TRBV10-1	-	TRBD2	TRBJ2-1	TGCGCCAGCAGGGAGGATGGACTAGCGGGGTTCAATGAGCAGTTCTTC	CASREDGLAGFNEQFF
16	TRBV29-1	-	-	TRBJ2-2	TGCAGCGTTGAGTCTGGCCAGGGACAGAACACCGGGGAGCTGTTTTTT	CSVESGQGQNTGELFF
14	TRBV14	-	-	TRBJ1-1	TGTGCCAGCACCCCAATGGAAAGGGACACTGAAGCTTTCTTT	CASTPMERDTEAFF
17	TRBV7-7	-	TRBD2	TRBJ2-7	TGTGCCAGCAGCAAGGGGAAACTAGCGGGAGGGCGGTACGAGCAGTACTTC	CASSKGKLAGGRYEQYF
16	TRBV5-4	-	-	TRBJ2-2	TGTGCCAGCAGCCCCCAGGACCCGACGAGCACCGGGGAGCTGTTTTTT	CASSPQDPTSTGELFF
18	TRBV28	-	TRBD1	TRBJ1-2	TGTGCCAGCAGTCGAAGGTTGGGACAGGGAGGGAACTCCTATGGCTACACCTTC	CASSRRLGQGGNSYGYTF
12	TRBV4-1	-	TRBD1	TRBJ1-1	TGCGCCAGCAGCCAAGGGACAGGGGAAGCTTTCTTT	CASSQGTGEAFF
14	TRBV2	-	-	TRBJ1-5	TGTGCCAGCAGTGAGGACAGAAACAATCAGCCCCAGCATTTT	CASSEDRNNQPQHF
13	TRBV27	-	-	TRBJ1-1	TGTGCCAGCAGCTCGGGTCAGAACACTGAAGCTTTCTTT	CASSSGQNTEAFF
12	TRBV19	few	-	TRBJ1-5	TGTGCCAGTAGGGGGCCTAATCAGCCCCAGCATTTT	CASRGPNQPQHF
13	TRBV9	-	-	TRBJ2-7	TGTGCCAGCAGCGTAGCTACGTCGGGGTCCATGAACTTC	CASSVATSGSMNF
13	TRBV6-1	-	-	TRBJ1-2	TGTGCCAGCAGCCAAACCCGGGATAATGGCTACACCTTC	CASSQTRDNGYTF
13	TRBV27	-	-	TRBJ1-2	TGTGCCAGCAGTGACGGGGGTTGGAGTGGCTACACCTTC	CASSDGGWSGYTF
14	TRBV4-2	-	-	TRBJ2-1	TGTGCCAGCAGCCAAGAGGGGGTGCAGAGTGAGCAGTTCTTC	CASSQEGVQSEQFF
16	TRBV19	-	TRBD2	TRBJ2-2	TGTGCCAGTAGTCCGGTAGCGGGAGGTCCTACCGGGGAGCTGTTTTTT	CASSPVAGGPTGELFF
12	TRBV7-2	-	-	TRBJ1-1	TGTGCCAGCAGTTACAATCAGGGAGAGGCTTTCTTT	CASSYNQGEAFF
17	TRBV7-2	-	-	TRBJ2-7	TGTGCCAGCAGCCCAGAGGGGGTAGGGGACAACTCCTACGAGCAGTACTTC	CASSPEGVGDNSYEQYF
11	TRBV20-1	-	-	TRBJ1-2	TGCAAGTGCCAGGGATCCCATGGCTACACCTTC	CKCQGSHGYTF
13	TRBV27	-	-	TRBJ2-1	TGTGCCAGCAGTTCGACTAGTAAGGCTGAGCAGTTCTTC	CASSSTSKAEQFF
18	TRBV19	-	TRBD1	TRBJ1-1	TGTGCCAGTACGGGACCGGCTGGACAGGGGGCGTCGTACACTGAAGCTTTCTTT	CASTGPAGQGASYTEAFF